One sample yielded the 28 T cell receptor beta chains listed below, sequenced in a study of T-cell memory formation after mild COVID-19. TCRdb recomputed calls from the 5' RACE reads with MiXCR, one row per CDR3 protein. The sample holds 120,000 to 150,000 distinct CDR3 sequences, about 14% seen once. The specimen sequenced was PBMCs or a T cell subset sorted from them (not recorded which). All receptors derive from an adult woman who had mild COVID-19 (a few samples of this study predate the infection). Cell type and time point are not known.

This chain connects TRBV5-6 to TRBJ2-1, with TRBD1 matching 7 bases. Germline CDR1 is SGHDT and CDR2 is YYEEEE. CDR3 length: 12 residues. After removal of 2 bases from V and 15 bases from J, the junction contained 8 bases not matched to a gene. CDR3 sequence (DNA): TGTGCCAGCAGCTTCGGACAGGTTTTAGGGTTCTTC. Translating gives CASSFGQVLGFF.

The rearrangement links TRBV4-1 to TRBJ2-7, with 7 bases lining up with TRBD1. The CDR3 spans 16 residues. Losses at the gene ends were 3 bases for V and 5 bases for J; bases not matched to a gene: 13. CDR1 is MGHRA and CDR2 is YSYEKL in the germline V gene. CDR3 protein: CASSQRRDSHNNEQYF. Written as DNA, the CDR3 is TGCGCCAGCAGCCAGCGCCGGGACAGTCATAATAACGAGCAGTACTTC.

The chain combines TRBV7-3 with TRBJ2-2; 8 bases align to TRBD1. The V and J ends lost 5 bases and 2 bases, in that order; junction bases with no gene match: 13. Per the germline V gene, CDR1 is SGHTA and CDR2 is FQGTGA. The CDR3 covers 18 residues. Here the CDR3 DNA reads TGTGCCAGCAGCACGGACAGGGCGAAGGAGAGAAACACCGGGGAGCTGTTTTTT. This gives the protein CASSTDRAKERNTGELFF.

V and J are TRBV9 and TRBJ2-2; D perhaps matches TRBD1 (5 bases). Germline V gives CDR1 SGDLS, CDR2 YYNGEE. The V and J ends lost 0 bases and 4 bases respectively, with 19 bases between them. The CDR3 has 18 residues. CDR3 DNA: TGTGCCAGCAGCGTAGGCCCAGGGTATGGGGTAGTCACCGGGGAGCTGTTTTTT. This sequence encodes CASSVGPGYGVVTGELFF.

This clonotype was recorded once. The chain recombines TRBV18 with TRBJ1-5; 7 positions match TRBD1. V shed 4 bases, J shed 8 bases, and the junction held 8 bases outside the gene matches. The V gene's germline CDR1 is KGHSH and CDR2 LQKENI. The CDR3 is 14 amino acids. The CDR3 coding sequence is TGTGCCAGCTCACTTGGACAGGTAACGGAGCCCCAGCATTTT. Translated, it gives CASSLGQVTEPQHF.

This clonotype was detected a few times. CDR3 in DNA: TGCGCCAGCAGTGGGGGTCCTGACAGTCAGGCCAAAAACATTCAGTACTTC. Translated, it gives CASSGGPDSQAKNIQYF. This chain connects TRBV10-2 to TRBJ2-4, with D perhaps matching TRBD1 (5 bases). There are 17 residues in the CDR3. The ends were cut back, 4 bases at V and 1 base at J, with 17 bases in the middle. Germline assignment: CDR1 WSHSY and CDR2 SAAADI.

This clonotype was recorded at least ten times. V and J are TRBV6-5 and TRBJ2-2; no clear D. Deletions cut 2 bases from V and 4 bases from J, with 17 bases between. CDR3 length equals 17 residues. Per germline, CDR1 MNHEY and CDR2 SVGAGI. The DNA of the CDR3 is TGTGCCAGCAGTTACAAGGATAGGGTTTCGAGCACCGGGGAGCTGTTTTTT. Protein product: CASSYKDRVSSTGELFF.

The chain uses TRBV4-1 and TRBJ1-2; D is uncertain. Trimming took 4 bases from V and 3 from J, leaving 9 bases between them. Germline CDR1 and CDR2: MGHRA and YSYEKL. The CDR3 runs 13 residues. CDR3 coding DNA: TGCGCCAGCAGCCTTGGACGGGACTATGGCTACACCTTC. Amino acids: CASSLGRDYGYTF.

This clonotype appeared a few times. The chain uses TRBV30 and TRBJ2-2, with D unclear. The CDR3 spans 12 residues. The germline V and J ends were trimmed by 2 bases and 1 base, with 2 bases remaining between them. In germline, CDR1 is GTSNPN, CDR2 SVGIG (reference sequence). CDR3 sequence: CAWSLNTGELFF. The CDR3 nucleotides read TGTGCCTGGAGTCTGAACACCGGGGAGCTGTTTTTT. The complete variable domain, with remaining parts taken from reference TRBV30 and TRBJ2-2, reads SQTIHQWPATLVQPVGSPLSLECTVEGTSNPNLYWYRQAAGRGLQLLFYSVGIGQISSEVPQNLSASRPQDRQFILSSKKLLLSDSGFYLCAWSLNTGELFFGEGSRLTVL.

This sequence joins TRBV9 and TRBJ1-1; no firm D call. In germline, CDR1 is SGDLS, CDR2 YYNGEE. Trimming took 0 bases from V and 0 from J, leaving 9 bases between them. The CDR3 runs to 15 residues. The chain's CDR3 is CASSVVQVMNTEAFF. The CDR3 bases are TGTGCCAGCAGCGTAGTTCAGGTAATGAACACTGAAGCTTTCTTT.

Only one count was recorded for this clonotype. The V call is TRBV20-1, the J call TRBJ2-5, with D perhaps being TRBD1 or TRBD2 (6 bases each). The CDR3 is 13 residues long. V dropped 3 bases and J dropped 4 bases, with 12 bases sitting between them. Germline CDR1 is DFQATT and CDR2 is SNEGSKA (reference sequence). CDR3 bases: TGCAGTGCTAGGGCCGGGGGCCGAGAGACCCAGTACTTC. Protein: CSARAGGRETQYF.

V usage is TRBV7-6 and J usage is TRBJ2-1; D remains ambiguous. From germline, CDR1 is SGHVS and CDR2 FNYEAQ. V lost 8 bases to trimming and J lost 5 bases, with 19 bases between them. The CDR3 consists of 15 residues. The CDR3 is CASVLRPPENNEQFF. The CDR3 DNA follows: TGTGCCAGCGTCTTACGTCCCCCTGAGAACAATGAGCAGTTCTTC.

This clonotype showed up many times. The chain uses TRBV11-2 and TRBJ2-1; 9 nucleotides agree with TRBD2. CDR3 length: 18 residues. V shed 0 bases, J shed 4 bases, and the junction held 10 bases outside the gene matches. Germline V CDR1 and CDR2: SGHAT, FQNNGV. CDR3 sequence: CASSLDPPTSGPYNEQFF. The CDR3 bases are TGTGCCAGCAGCTTAGATCCCCCGACTAGCGGACCTTACAATGAGCAGTTCTTC.

The rearrangement joins TRBV5-1 to TRBJ1-1; possible D gene TRBD1, 5 bases. Germline CDR1 reads SGHRS; CDR2 reads YFSETQ. The CDR3 runs 15 residues. With 0 bases removed from V and 0 bases from J, the gap between germline ends came to 9 bases. CDR3 protein: CASSLGQPMNTEAFF. The CDR3 DNA follows: TGCGCCAGCAGCTTGGGACAGCCAATGAACACTGAAGCTTTCTTT.

The V gene is TRBV4-2, the J gene TRBJ2-1; 10 bases match TRBD2. CDR3 length equals 16 residues. CDR1 and CDR2 from the germline V gene are LGHNA and YNFKEQ. The J segment lost 2 bases and the V segment lost 6 bases, leaving 7 bases of the junction unmatched. This CDR3 reads CASSFLAGDAYNEQFF. The CDR3 region has the DNA TGTGCCAGCAGTTTCCTAGCGGGAGACGCCTACAATGAGCAGTTCTTC.

This clonotype has a handful of counts. The CDR3 DNA reads TGTGCCAGTAGTATTGTCGTCAAATTGAACACTGAAGCTTTCTTT. It encodes CASSIVVKLNTEAFF. The gene calls are TRBV19 and TRBJ1-1; D call uncertain. CDR3 length: 15 amino acids. CDR1 and CDR2 from the germline V gene are LNHDA and SQIVND (reference sequence). V dropped 3 bases and J dropped 0 bases, with 11 bases sitting between them.

The chain is built from TRBV29-1 and TRBJ1-2, with D possibly being TRBD1 (6 bases). This CDR3 has 14 amino acids. Germline CDR1 SQVTM, CDR2 ANQGSEA. V was clipped by 3 bases and J by 3 bases, with 14 bases between them. CDR3 nucleotides: TGCAGCGTTGACGAACACGACAGGCACTATGGCTACACCTTC. Translated, it gives CSVDEHDRHYGYTF.

The chain combines TRBV4-2 with TRBJ1-3, with D uncertain. V lost 3 bases and J 0 bases, leaving 9 bases between the germline ends. Germline V gene sequence: CDR1 LGHNA, CDR2 YNFKEQ. The CDR3 runs to 15 residues. CDR3 DNA: TGTGCCAGCAGCCAGGACGTACTCTCTGGAAACACCATATATTTT. Translated, it gives CASSQDVLSGNTIYF.

V usage is TRBV6-6 and J usage is TRBJ2-7, with D perhaps assigned TRBD1 or TRBD2 (5 bases each). This CDR3 contains 15 residues. Germline-derived CDR1 and CDR2 are MNHNY and SVGAGI (reference sequence). Trimming took 0 bases from V and 1 from J, leaving 10 bases between them. The DNA for the CDR3 is TGTGCCAGCAGTTACTCGAGGGACGGTTCCTACGAGCAGTACTTC. Its translation is CASSYSRDGSYEQYF.

This rearrangement joins TRBV5-5 to TRBJ2-7; D ambiguous. The germline CDR1 and CDR2 sequences are SGHKS and YYEKEE (reference sequence). The V and J ends lost 2 bases and 7 bases respectively, with 7 bases between them. This CDR3 has 11 amino acids. CDR3 coding DNA: TGTGCCAGCAGCTTATCCCGTGAGCAGTACTTC. This encodes CASSLSREQYF.

This clonotype was observed many times. The chain joins TRBV15 to TRBJ1-2; tentatively, D is TRBD1 (6 bases). The CDR3 contains 16 residues. Germline CDR1 and CDR2: LNHNV and YYDKDF (reference sequence). Trimming left V 2 bases short and J 3 bases short, with 16 bases between. This CDR3 reads CATSRTELDSDYGYTF. The CDR3 bases are TGTGCCACCAGCAGAACGGAACTGGACAGCGACTATGGCTACACCTTC.

The chain combines TRBV6-5 with TRBJ2-2; the match to TRBD2 covers 12 bases. CDR3 length equals 15 residues. From germline, CDR1 is MNHEY and CDR2 SVGAGI. The V and J ends lost 2 bases and 7 bases, in that order; junction bases with no gene match: 2. Written as DNA, the CDR3 is TGTGCCAGCAGTTACGGACTAGCGGGGAGCGGGGAGCTGTTTTTT. Translation gives CASSYGLAGSGELFF.

The chain uses TRBV5-1 and TRBJ2-5; D call uncertain. The CDR3 loop spans 13 amino acids. Per germline, CDR1 SGHRS and CDR2 YFSETQ. Trimming cost V 5 bases and J 5 bases, with 13 bases left between them. Here the CDR3 DNA reads TGCGCCAGCAGTTGGACGTCAGCGGAGACCCAGTACTTC. Translating gives CASSWTSAETQYF.

This clonotype was detected ten times or more. The chain carries TRBV7-9 and TRBJ2-3; 9 nucleotides align to TRBD1. V shed 3 bases, J shed 3 bases, and the junction held 4 bases outside the gene matches. Germline V gives CDR1 SEHNR, CDR2 FQNEAQ (reference sequence). The CDR3 spans 15 residues. CDR3 protein: CASSFVDRGTDTQYF. The DNA of the CDR3 is TGTGCCAGCAGCTTCGTTGACAGGGGGACAGATACGCAGTATTTT.

The gene calls are TRBV9 and TRBJ2-7; possibly TRBD2 for D (6 bases). Germline CDR1 reads SGDLS; CDR2 reads YYNGEE. V was clipped by 4 bases and J by 2 bases, with 16 bases between them. CDR3 length equals 15 residues. The CDR3, as DNA: TGTGCCAGCAGCCCAAGGCCCGGGAGAGCCTACGAGCAGTACTTC. It codes for CASSPRPGRAYEQYF. The whole variable domain, remainder taken from reference TRBV9 and TRBJ2-7, is DSGVTQTPKHLITATGQRVTLRCSPRSGDLSVYWYQQSLDQGLQFLIQYYNGEERAKGNILERFSAQQFPDLHSELNLSSLELGDSALYFCASSPRPGRAYEQYFGPGTRLTVT.

The V and J genes are TRBV2 and TRBJ2-3, with D perhaps matching TRBD2 (5 bases). V was clipped by 4 bases and J by 3 bases, with 14 bases between them. From germline, CDR1 is SNHLY and CDR2 FYNNEI. This CDR3 region has 15 residues. Here the CDR3 reads CASSGGRALTDTQYF. In nucleotides, the CDR3 is TGTGCCAGCAGTGGTGGGAGAGCACTAACAGATACGCAGTATTTT.

This clonotype was counted at least ten times. The chain recombines TRBV11-2 with TRBJ2-6; the D gene could be TRBD1 or TRBD2 (5 bases each). Per germline, CDR1 SGHAT and CDR2 FQNNGV. This CDR3 is 15 amino acids long. Trimming pared 3 bases from V and 4 bases from J, leaving 10 bases between. Written as DNA, the CDR3 is TGTGCCAGCAGCTTCGGCAGGGAGGGGGCCAACGTCCTGACTTTC. Residues: CASSFGREGANVLTF.

This clonotype has only a few counts. The V call is TRBV29-1, the J call TRBJ1-2; 9 bases are a match to TRBD1. The J segment lost 2 bases and the V segment lost 3 bases, leaving 4 bases of the junction unmatched. This CDR3 spans 14 amino acids. Germline V gives CDR1 SQVTM, CDR2 ANQGSEA. The CDR3 nucleotides are TGCAGCGTTGACCCGACAGGGGGAAACTATGGCTACACCTTC. It is translated as CSVDPTGGNYGYTF.